Listed below are T cell receptor beta chains from one sample, sequenced in a study of T cells after posttransplantation cyclophosphamide. Profiled with immunoSEQ multiplex PCR; TCRdb holds only in-frame clones, not every one. The repertoire yields roughly 7,000 clones, none seen only once; the top ten contain about 6%. Sequenced here: PBMCs, sampled after allogeneic stem cell transplant with posttransplant cyclophosphamide. The receptors were gathered from a female patient in her fifties or sixties who received an allogeneic stem cell transplant from an unrelated donor, was CMV-positive, and had acute GVHD only. Some T cells may have come from the graft donor. The CDR3 runs from the conserved cysteine through the conserved F or W.

j_call cdr3_length v_call cdr3_aa
TRBJ2-5 17 TRBV7-9 CASSLDDRQDNQETQYF
TRBJ2-1 13 TRBV28 CASRDDRRNEQFF
TRBJ2-7 12 TRBV6-6 CASSPTDYEQYF
TRBJ2-3 14 TRBV6-5 CASTGPGGTDTQYF
TRBJ2-6 14 TRBV10-3 CAIRSGAGANVLTF
TRBJ2-1 15 TRBV28 CASSLKGISYNEQFF
TRBJ1-2 14 TRBV28 CASSQGAHHYGYTF
TRBJ2-5 15 TRBV4-1 CASSQERGGAWTQYF
TRBJ2-5 13 TRBV29-1 CSVGQSGYETQYF
TRBJ1-1 14 TRBV10-3 CAISVNSKNTEAFF
TRBJ2-5 11 TRBV20-1 CSARYKETQYF
TRBJ2-5 14 TRBV28 CASSPFRVQETQYF
TRBJ2-7 13 TRBV5-6 CASSPGTVHEQYF
TRBJ2-5 17 TRBV18 CASSPPKVGLATETQYF
TRBJ2-1 15 TRBV10-3 CAISEGGQGGDEQFF
TRBJ2-5 14 TRBV6-5 CASSYSSSLETQYF
TRBJ2-3 12 TRBV15 CATSRAGDTQYF
TRBJ2-5 15 TRBV5-6 CASSPDRVWRETQYF
TRBJ2-7 14 TRBV15 CATSRDLDTYEQYF
TRBJ2-3 12 TRBV6-5 CASSYRGLTQYF
. 16 TRBV5-6 CASSGGLAGGTYEQYF
TRBJ2-7 15 TRBV7-2 CASSSPGTGSYEQYF
TRBJ2-1 19 TRBV12-5 CASGLVGGDESSSYNEQFF
TRBJ2-1 14 TRBV25-1 CASRGDRGEYEQFF
TRBJ1-1 14 TRBV6-5 CASSHRGMNTEAFF
TRBJ2-7 14 TRBV4-1 CASSQGQGGFEQYF
TRBJ2-6 19 TRBV5-1 CASSLAGTGGASGANVLTF
TRBJ1-2 14 TRBV10-3 CAISEDREVYGYTF
TRBJ1-2 15 TRBV13 CASSGGTGANYGYTF
TRBJ2-3 23 TRBV29-1 CSVDNHGLAGSPASSLGADTQYF
TRBJ1-4 14 TRBV19 CASSQTGGDEKLFF
TRBJ2-3 13 TRBV30 CAWSVAGTDTQYF
TRBJ1-3 16 TRBV29-1 CSALLTGGSSGNTIYF
TRBJ1-1 11 TRBV5-8 CASSEVSMAFF
TRBJ1-1 12 TRBV10-3 CAISEFNTEAFF
TRBJ2-7 12 TRBV10-3 CATNWASYEQYF
TRBJ2-1 17 TRBV4-3 CASSQDPASGTYNEQFF
TRBJ1-1 14 TRBV18 CASSPTGLNTEAFF
TRBJ2-5 14 TRBV6-1 CASRDRGEGETQYF
TRBJ1-5 13 TRBV21-1 CASSNQANQPQHF
TRBJ2-5 16 TRBV5-6 CASSLRRMGSGETQYF
TRBJ2-1 16 TRBV9 CASSGTLASSYNEQFF
TRBJ2-7 13 TRBV5-1 CASSWDKTYEQYF
TRBJ2-2 15 TRBV27 CASSLRGAFTGELFF